This entry concerns a single T cell receptor beta chain. What it binds is unknown. The CDR3 loop spans 14 amino acids. Germline V gene sequence: CDR1 PRHDT, CDR2 FYEKMQ (reference sequence). The V gene lost 3 bases and the J gene lost 6 bases, with 15 bases spanning the gap. For the diagnoses, clinical symptoms, serum thyroxine and TRAb, thyroid ultrasound and orbital computed tomography were used. The data derive from a study of T cells in Graves' hyperthyroidism and ophthalmopathy. Study information: Before any treatment, at initial diagnosis, peripheral blood was collected. Study outcomes and limitations: The model foresaw ophthalmopathy a median about 6.5 months prior to onset. Peripheral blood also featured most of the thyroid clonotypes expanded above 0.001.

Researchers took RNA transcripts and amplified the TCR beta CDR3 regions from them. A set of HTBI primers served as the primers for a first-round RT-PCR of the TCR CDR3. Using its own MiXCR run on the multiplex PCR reads, TCRdb lists one record per CDR3 protein. The sample yields about 610,000 distinct CDR3 sequences, 16% seen once. This sequence joins TRBV13 and TRBJ2-7; perhaps TRBD2 as D (5 bases). The receptor was isolated from a woman in her 40s with Graves' ophthalmopathy. Sequencing was carried out using blood. In DNA form, the CDR3 reads TGTGCCAGCAGCTTTGGGAGACCCCTCGGCGAGCAGTACTTC. It translates to CASSFGRPLGEQYF.